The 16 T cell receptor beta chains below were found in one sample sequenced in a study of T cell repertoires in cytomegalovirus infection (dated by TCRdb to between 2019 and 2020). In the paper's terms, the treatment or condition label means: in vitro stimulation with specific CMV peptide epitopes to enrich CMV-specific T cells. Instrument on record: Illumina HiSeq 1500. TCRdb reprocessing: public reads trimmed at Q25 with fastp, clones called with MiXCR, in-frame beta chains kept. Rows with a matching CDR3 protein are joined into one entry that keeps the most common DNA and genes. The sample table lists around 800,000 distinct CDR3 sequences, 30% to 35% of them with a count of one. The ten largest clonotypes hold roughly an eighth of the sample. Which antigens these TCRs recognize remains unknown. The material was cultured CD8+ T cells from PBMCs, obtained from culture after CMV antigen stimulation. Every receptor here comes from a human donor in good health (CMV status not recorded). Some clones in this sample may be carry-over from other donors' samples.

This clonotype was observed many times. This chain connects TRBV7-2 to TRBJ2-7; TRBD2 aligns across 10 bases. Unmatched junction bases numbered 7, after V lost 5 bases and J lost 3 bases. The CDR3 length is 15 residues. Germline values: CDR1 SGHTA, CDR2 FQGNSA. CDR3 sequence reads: CASSPRTSGIYEQYF. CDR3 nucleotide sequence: TGTGCCAGCAGCCCCCGGACTAGCGGCATCTACGAGCAGTACTTC.

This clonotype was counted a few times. The CDR3 DNA reads as TGTGCCAGCAGCCCCACGGACAGGGCGGCTAACTATGGCTACACCTTC. Translated: CASSPTDRAANYGYTF. This chain joins TRBV7-6 and TRBJ1-2; TRBD1 aligns across 8 bases. Germline-derived CDR1 and CDR2 are SGHVS and FNYEAQ. The trim removed 5 bases at V and 0 bases at J, leaving 8 bases unmatched. This CDR3 is 16 amino acids long.

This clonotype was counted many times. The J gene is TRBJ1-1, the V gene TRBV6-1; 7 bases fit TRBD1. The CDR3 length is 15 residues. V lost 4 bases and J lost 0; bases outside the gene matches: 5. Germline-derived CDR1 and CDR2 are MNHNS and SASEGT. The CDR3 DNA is TGTGCCAGCAGTGCCTGGGACAGCATGAACACTGAAGCTTTCTTT. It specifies CASSAWDSMNTEAFF.

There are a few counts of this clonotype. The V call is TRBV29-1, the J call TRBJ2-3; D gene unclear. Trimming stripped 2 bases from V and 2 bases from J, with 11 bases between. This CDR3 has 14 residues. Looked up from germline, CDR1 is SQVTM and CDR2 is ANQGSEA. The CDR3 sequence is CSVEILGPTDTQYF. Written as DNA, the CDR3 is TGCAGCGTTGAAATACTTGGTCCCACAGATACGCAGTATTTT.

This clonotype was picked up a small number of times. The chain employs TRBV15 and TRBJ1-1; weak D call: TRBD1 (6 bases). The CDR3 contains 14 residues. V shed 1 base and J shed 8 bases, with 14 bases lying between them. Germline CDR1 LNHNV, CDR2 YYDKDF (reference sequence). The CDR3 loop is CATSRVQGPAEAFF. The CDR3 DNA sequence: TGTGCCACCAGCAGAGTACAGGGCCCCGCGGAAGCTTTCTTT.

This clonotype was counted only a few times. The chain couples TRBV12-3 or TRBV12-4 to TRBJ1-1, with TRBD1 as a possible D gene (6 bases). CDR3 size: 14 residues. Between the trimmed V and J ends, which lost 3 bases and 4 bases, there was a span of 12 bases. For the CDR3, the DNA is TGTGCCAGCAGTTTTCCCCCACAGGGCACTGAAGCTTTCTTT. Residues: CASSFPPQGTEAFF.

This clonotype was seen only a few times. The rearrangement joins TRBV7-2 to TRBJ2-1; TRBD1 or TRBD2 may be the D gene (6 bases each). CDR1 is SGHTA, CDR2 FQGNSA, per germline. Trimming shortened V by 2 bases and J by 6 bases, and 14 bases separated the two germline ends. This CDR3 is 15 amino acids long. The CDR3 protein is CASSLIGGFGNEQFF. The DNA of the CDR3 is TGTGCCAGCAGCTTAATAGGGGGGTTCGGCAATGAGCAGTTCTTC. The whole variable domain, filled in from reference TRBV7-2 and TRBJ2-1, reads GAGVSQSPSNKVTEKGKDVELRCDPISGHTALYWYRQSLGQGLEFLIYFQGNSAPDKSGLPSDRFSAERTGGSVSTLTIQRTQQEDSAVYLCASSLIGGFGNEQFFGPGTRLTVL.

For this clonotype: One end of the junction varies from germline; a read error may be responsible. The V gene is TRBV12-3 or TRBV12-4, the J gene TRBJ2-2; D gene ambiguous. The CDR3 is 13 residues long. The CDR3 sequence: CVSTLGRTGELFF. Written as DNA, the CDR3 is TGTGTCAGCACCCTGGGCCGTACTGGGGAGCTGTTTTTT.

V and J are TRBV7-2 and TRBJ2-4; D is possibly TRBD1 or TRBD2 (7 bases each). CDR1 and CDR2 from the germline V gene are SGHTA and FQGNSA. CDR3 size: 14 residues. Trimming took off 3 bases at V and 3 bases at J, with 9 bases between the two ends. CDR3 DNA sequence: TGTGCCAGCAGCTTCAGGGGGGGCAAAAACATTCAGTACTTC. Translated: CASSFRGGKNIQYF. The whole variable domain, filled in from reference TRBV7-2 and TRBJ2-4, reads GAGVSQSPSNKVTEKGKDVELRCDPISGHTALYWYRQSLGQGLEFLIYFQGNSAPDKSGLPSDRFSAERTGGSVSTLTIQRTQQEDSAVYLCASSFRGGKNIQYFGAGTRLSVL.

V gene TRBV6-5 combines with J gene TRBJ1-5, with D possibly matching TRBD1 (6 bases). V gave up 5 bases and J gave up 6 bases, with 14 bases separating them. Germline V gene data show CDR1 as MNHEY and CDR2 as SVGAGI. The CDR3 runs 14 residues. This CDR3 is CASSPFLQGQPQHF. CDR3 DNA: TGTGCCAGCAGTCCGTTTTTACAGGGTCAGCCCCAGCATTTT.

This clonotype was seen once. The CDR3 DNA follows: TGTGCCAGCAGTGAAGCCGTGGGATCTGAAAAACTGTTTTTT. Protein: CASSEAVGSEKLFF. The chain joins TRBV6-1 to TRBJ1-4; D call uncertain. Deletions cut 0 bases from V and 7 bases from J, with 9 bases between. CDR1 MNHNS and CDR2 SASEGT come from the germline V gene. The CDR3 totals 14 residues.

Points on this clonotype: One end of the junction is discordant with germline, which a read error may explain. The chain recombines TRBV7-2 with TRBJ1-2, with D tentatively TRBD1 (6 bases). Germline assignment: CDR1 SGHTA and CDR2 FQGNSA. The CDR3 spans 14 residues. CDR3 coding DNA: TGTGTCAGCAACTTAGGCGGGACAACCTATGGCTACACCTTC. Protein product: CVSNLGGTTYGYTF.

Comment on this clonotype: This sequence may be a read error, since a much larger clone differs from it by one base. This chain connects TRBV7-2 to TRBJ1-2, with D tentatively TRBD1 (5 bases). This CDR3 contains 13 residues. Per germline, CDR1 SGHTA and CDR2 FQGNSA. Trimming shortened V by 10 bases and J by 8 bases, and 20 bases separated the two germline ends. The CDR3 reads CANTTWGSGGYTF. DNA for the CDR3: TGTGCCAACACCACATGGGGGAGTGGGGGCTACACCTTC.

In DNA form, the CDR3 reads TGCGCCAGCAGCCAAGATTTCTCCACAGATACGCAGTATTTT. Its translation: CASSQDFSTDTQYF. The chain is built from TRBV4-3 and TRBJ2-3, with D uncertain. CDR3 size: 14 residues. With 0 bases removed from V and 2 bases from J, the gap between germline ends came to 6 bases. Germline V gives CDR1 LGHNA, CDR2 YSLEER.

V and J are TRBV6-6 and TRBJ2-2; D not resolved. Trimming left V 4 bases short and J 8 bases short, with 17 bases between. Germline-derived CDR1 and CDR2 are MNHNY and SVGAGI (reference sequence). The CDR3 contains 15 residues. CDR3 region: CASSFVSRSVGELFF. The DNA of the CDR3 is TGTGCCAGCAGTTTCGTCTCGCGGTCGGTGGGGGAGCTGTTTTTT.

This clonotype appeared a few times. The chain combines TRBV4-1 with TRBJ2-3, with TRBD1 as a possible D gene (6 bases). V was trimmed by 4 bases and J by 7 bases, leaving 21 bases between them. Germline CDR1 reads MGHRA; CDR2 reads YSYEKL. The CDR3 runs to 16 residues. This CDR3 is CASSPAPSRGANTQYF. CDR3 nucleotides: TGCGCCAGCAGCCCCGCCCCCAGCAGGGGCGCGAATACGCAGTATTTT.